A single sample is the source of the 18 T cell receptor beta chains below, sequenced in a study of cytomegalovirus exposure and HLA in healthy donors. In the PCR, 60 Vbeta and 13 Jbeta primers were used. Assay used: immunoSEQ multiplex PCR; TCRdb lists only in-frame clones, some missing. Among 200,000 to 300,000 clones listed, more than 75% were seen once. Sequences were obtained from PBMCs. The receptors shown here come from a woman between 35 and 50 years old in good health and CMV-seropositive.

The chain joins TRBV19 to TRBJ1-4; 8 bases agree with TRBD1. CDR3 length: 16 amino acids. The V segment lost 3 bases and the J segment 8 bases; nucleotides outside the gene matches: 11. The germline V gene has CDR1 LNHDA and CDR2 SQIVND (reference sequence). CDR3 sequence: CASSITQTGAMEKLFF. The CDR3 DNA reads TGTGCCAGTAGTATCACGCAGACAGGGGCTATGGAAAAACTGTTTTTT.

The chain is built from TRBV7-9 and TRBJ2-7, with D possibly matching TRBD2 (6 bases). The CDR3 runs 16 residues. Germline CDR1 is SEHNR and CDR2 is FQNEAQ (reference sequence). Trimming took off 4 bases at V and 4 bases at J, with 20 bases between the two ends. DNA for the CDR3: TGTGCCAGCAGCTCCCACACCGGAGGGGAAATTTACGAGCAGTACTTC. Translating gives CASSSHTGGEIYEQYF. Based on the CDR3 plus reference TRBV7-9 and TRBJ2-7, the full variable domain is DTGVSQNPRHKITKRGQNVTFRCDPISEHNRLYWYRQTLGQGPEFLTYFQNEAQLEKSRLLSDRFSAERPKGSFSTLEIQRTEQGDSAMYLCASSSHTGGEIYEQYFGPGTRLTVT.

V and J are TRBV11-3 and TRBJ2-7, with a weak D call TRBD1 (8 bases). The CDR3 has 15 amino acids. Looked up from germline, CDR1 is SGHNT and CDR2 is YENEEA. V lost 5 bases, J lost 4 bases, and 18 bases lay in between. The DNA for the CDR3 is TGTGCCAGCAGCACCCTTGGACAGGGAGGGTACGAGCAGTACTTC. It yields the protein CASSTLGQGGYEQYF. The complete variable domain, with remaining parts taken from reference TRBV11-3 and TRBJ2-7, reads EAGVVQSPRYKIIEKKQPVAFWCNPISGHNTLYWYLQNLGQGPELLIRYENEEAVDDSQLPKDRFSAERLKGVDSTLKIQPAELGDSAVYLCASSTLGQGGYEQYFGPGTRLTVT.

The chain recombines TRBV6-6 with TRBJ1-6; D may be TRBD1 (6 bases). The germline V gene encodes CDR1 MNHNY and CDR2 SVGAGI (reference sequence). Deletions cut 2 bases from V and 9 bases from J, with 14 bases between. This CDR3 spans 15 amino acids. The CDR3: CASSYGVRGPSPLHF. In nucleotides, the CDR3 is TGTGCCAGCAGTTACGGGGTCAGGGGCCCTTCACCCCTCCACTTT.

The rearrangement uses TRBV15 and TRBJ2-1; 9 nucleotides match TRBD1. Per germline, CDR1 LNHNV and CDR2 YYDKDF (reference sequence). The CDR3 spans 16 residues. The V gene end was trimmed by 0 bases and the J gene end by 9 bases; junction bases not matched to a gene: 9. The CDR3 DNA follows: TGTGCCACCAGCAGAGATCTAAGCACAGGGGGCGGTGAGCAGTTCTTC. Translated, it gives CATSRDLSTGGGEQFF.

The V gene is TRBV5-1, the J gene TRBJ2-5; 10 nucleotides line up with TRBD2. Per germline, CDR1 SGHRS and CDR2 YFSETQ. After removal of 5 bases from V and 2 bases from J, the junction contained 12 bases not matched to a gene. This CDR3 region has 17 residues. CDR3 protein: CASRLSPSGSTQETQYF. CDR3 nucleotide sequence: TGCGCCAGCAGGTTGAGTCCTAGCGGGAGTACGCAAGAGACCCAGTACTTC.

The gene calls are TRBV4-3 and TRBJ1-4; D gene ambiguous. The V end was cut by 0 bases, the J end by 0 bases, with 5 bases between. Germline V gene lookup returns CDR1 LGHNA and CDR2 YSLEER. This CDR3 comprises 15 residues. In nucleotides, the CDR3 is TGCGCCAGCAGCCAAGACGGTGCAACTAATGAAAAACTGTTTTTT. Amino acid sequence: CASSQDGATNEKLFF.

This chain connects TRBV12-5 to TRBJ2-2, with TRBD1 matching over 10 bases. Germline V CDR1 and CDR2: LGHNT, FRNRAP. The CDR3 sequence is 17 residues long. V was clipped by 5 bases and J by 4 bases; unmatched bases: 10. The CDR3, as DNA: TGTGCTAGTGGTGGCGTGACAGGGGGCTGGTTCACCGGGGAGCTGTTTTTT. This codes for CASGGVTGGWFTGELFF.

This rearrangement joins TRBV30 to TRBJ1-2; 10 bases line up with TRBD1. The trim removed 3 bases at V and 4 bases at J, leaving 5 bases unmatched. The germline V gene has CDR1 GTSNPN and CDR2 SVGIG (reference sequence). The CDR3 contains 14 residues. The DNA for the CDR3 is TGTGCCTGGAGGGAGACAGGGGGCAGCTATGGCTACACCTTC. Residues: CAWRETGGSYGYTF.

The genes are TRBV5-1 and TRBJ1-2, with D maybe TRBD1 (5 bases). This CDR3 is built from 15 residues. CDR1 is SGHRS and CDR2 is YFSETQ in the germline V gene. V was shortened by 0 bases and J by 2 bases, with 11 bases between the two germline ends. Written as DNA, the CDR3 is TGCGCCAGCAGCTTGGACGACAGTGCCAACTATGGCTACACCTTC. Translation gives CASSLDDSANYGYTF.

This clone came up a few times. CDR3 DNA sequence: TGTGCCAGCAGCTTTGGACAGGTTGGTGAAGCTTTCTTT. As protein: CASSFGQVGEAFF. The genes are TRBV7-9 and TRBJ1-1; TRBD1 aligns across 7 bases. V shed 3 bases, J shed 7 bases, and the junction held 5 bases outside the gene matches. The CDR3 loop spans 13 amino acids. CDR1 is SEHNR and CDR2 is FQNEAQ in the germline V gene (reference sequence).

CDR3 nucleotide sequence: TGCAGCGTTGGACAGGGAAAAAACGTCCTGACTTTC. Amino acid sequence: CSVGQGKNVLTF. The chain joins TRBV29-1 to TRBJ2-6; 7 bases align to TRBD1. Germline V lookup: CDR1 SQVTM, CDR2 ANQGSEA. The ends lost 4 bases at V and 10 bases at J; junction bases unmatched: 4. This CDR3 has 12 amino acids.

In nucleotides, the CDR3 is TGTGCCAGCAGCAGTGGGACACCTCCTATCATGAACACTGAAGCTTTCTTT. Amino acid sequence: CASSSGTPPIMNTEAFF. V gene TRBV21-1 combines with J gene TRBJ1-1; the D call TRBD1 from the table was never checked on the DNA. TRBV21-1 is a pseudogene segment. The CDR3 runs 17 residues.

This clone was found once. The chain links TRBV4-2 to TRBJ2-7, with 10 bases lining up with TRBD2. V shed 0 bases, J shed 5 bases, and the junction held 4 bases outside the gene matches. Germline V lookup: CDR1 LGHNA, CDR2 YNFKEQ. CDR3 length: 15 residues. The CDR3 region has the DNA TGTGCCAGCAGCCAAGAGCTAGCGGGAGTCGACGAGCAGTACTTC. Protein: CASSQELAGVDEQYF.

The gene calls are TRBV19 and TRBJ2-7; TRBD2 might be the D (6 bases). Trimming cost V 3 bases and J 6 bases, with 15 bases left between them. Looked up from germline, CDR1 is LNHDA and CDR2 is SQIVND (reference sequence). The CDR3 sequence is 14 residues long. The DNA of the CDR3 is TGTGCCAGTAGTATCGCGGGGAGTGACGGCGAGCAGTACTTC. This gives the protein CASSIAGSDGEQYF.

This clone has a handful of counts. The chain has TRBV14 and TRBJ2-7, with TRBD2 matching 10 bases. Trimming cost V 4 bases and J 1 base; bases outside gene matches: 13. The CDR3 has 18 residues. CDR1 SGHDN and CDR2 FVKESK come from the germline V gene. The CDR3 DNA follows: TGTGCCAGCAGCCGGGGGCTAGCGGGAGACTTGGTGTCCTACGAGCAGTACTTC. Translation: CASSRGLAGDLVSYEQYF.

The chain uses TRBV27 and TRBJ1-5; a weak D match, TRBD1 (5 bases). V was shortened by 3 bases and J by 0 bases, with 21 bases between the two germline ends. The CDR3 totals 19 residues. The germline gives CDR1 MNHEY, CDR2 SMNVEV (reference sequence). In nucleotides, the CDR3 is TGTGCCAGCAGTTTCTTCCTTCTAGACAGATCCTATAGCAATCAGCCCCAGCATTTT. It translates to CASSFFLLDRSYSNQPQHF.

The count of this clone is one. This chain links TRBV7-9 with TRBJ1-1, with D tentatively TRBD1 (5 bases). V was trimmed by 5 bases and J by 8 bases, leaving 15 bases between them. CDR3 size: 13 residues. Germline loops: CDR1 SEHNR, CDR2 FQNEAQ (reference sequence). The CDR3 loop reads CASSPKGFLEAFF. The CDR3, as DNA: TGTGCCAGCAGCCCCAAGGGGTTTCTGGAAGCTTTCTTT.